What follows are 25 T cell receptor beta chains derived from one specimen sequenced in a study of shared clonotypes between healthy human individuals. Clones were sequenced by immunoSEQ multiplex PCR, and TCRdb holds only the in-frame ones, with some missing. The data contain about 580,000 clones, roughly 98% of them singletons. Naive CD8 cells lacked CD45RO, underwent positive selection for CCR7 and left out terminally differentiated effector memory CD45RA+ cells. Sequences were obtained from naive CD8+ T cells sorted from blood. Every receptor here comes from a man aged 25 to 40 in good health.

The V call is TRBV19, the J call TRBJ1-5; 7 nucleotides align to TRBD1. Germline CDR1 is LNHDA and CDR2 is SQIVND (reference sequence). CDR3 length: 14 amino acids. Losses at the gene ends were 6 bases for V and 0 bases for J; bases not matched to a gene: 2. CDR3 DNA sequence: TGTGCCAGTAGGACAGGGTATAGCAATCAGCCCCAGCATTTT. This gives the protein CASRTGYSNQPQHF.

The rearrangement uses TRBV2 and TRBJ1-1; D not resolved. With 7 bases removed from V and 7 bases from J, the gap between germline ends came to 7 bases. The CDR3 sequence is 10 residues long. Germline loops: CDR1 SNHLY, CDR2 FYNNEI. The CDR3 coding sequence is TGTGCCAGCAAAGAGCGTGAAGCTTTCTTT. Its translation: CASKEREAFF.

The CDR3 loop is CASILSSYNEQFF. In DNA form, the CDR3 reads TGTGCCAGCATCCTTAGCTCCTACAATGAGCAGTTCTTC. The chain uses TRBV11-2 and TRBJ2-1; D uncertain. Germline assignment: CDR1 SGHAT and CDR2 FQNNGV. There are 13 residues in the CDR3. The V and J ends lost 7 bases and 0 bases respectively, with 7 bases between them.

In regard to this clone: One end of the junction varies from germline; a read error may be responsible. The genes are TRBV6-6 and TRBJ2-1; the D call may be TRBD1 or TRBD2 (5 bases each). The CDR3 has 14 amino acids. The germline CDR1 and CDR2 sequences are MNHNY and SVGAGI (reference sequence). CDR3 residues: CASSPGTSYDEQFF. The DNA of the CDR3 is TGTGCCAGCAGTCCCGGGACCTCCTACGATGAGCAGTTCTTC.

This clone was recorded a few times. The chain has TRBV2 and TRBJ2-7; no reliable D call. The CDR3 sequence is 12 residues long. V shed 4 bases and J shed 2 bases, with 6 bases lying between them. Looked up from germline, CDR1 is SNHLY and CDR2 is FYNNEI. The CDR3 here is CASSVDPYEQYF. CDR3 coding DNA: TGTGCCAGCAGTGTTGACCCCTACGAGCAGTACTTC.

The rearrangement uses TRBV9 and TRBJ2-1; 9 nucleotides agree with TRBD2. Germline values: CDR1 SGDLS, CDR2 YYNGEE. V dropped 3 bases and J dropped 8; count of bases not matched to a gene: 9. CDR3 length: 15 amino acids. The DNA of the CDR3 is TGTGCCAGCAGCGGGACCGGGACTAGCCTTGATGAGCAGTTCTTC. Translated, it gives CASSGTGTSLDEQFF. Complete variable domain (other parts from reference TRBV9 and TRBJ2-1): DSGVTQTPKHLITATGQRVTLRCSPRSGDLSVYWYQQSLDQGLQFLIQYYNGEERAKGNILERFSAQQFPDLHSELNLSSLELGDSALYFCASSGTGTSLDEQFFGPGTRLTVL.

This clone has only one observation. Other DNA sequences in this specimen translate into the identical CDR3. The V and J genes are TRBV27 and TRBJ2-3; 12 bases fit TRBD2. The CDR3 spans 16 residues. From germline, CDR1 is MNHEY and CDR2 SMNVEV (reference sequence). V was pared by 6 bases and J by 0 bases, with 4 bases of the junction left unmatched. The CDR3 nucleotides are TGTGCCAGCAGCCGCGGGACTAGCGGGAGCACAGATACGCAGTATTTT. It specifies CASSRGTSGSTDTQYF.

The chain combines TRBV14 with TRBJ2-1, with TRBD2 matching 8 bases. CDR1 is SGHDN and CDR2 is FVKESK in the germline V gene. The CDR3 is 15 residues long. The junction had 2 bases not matched to a gene; V was cut back by 1 base and J by 3 bases. CDR3 DNA sequence: TGTGCCAGCAGCCAAGGACTAGCGCGCTACAATGAGCAGTTCTTC. This encodes CASSQGLARYNEQFF.

To note about this clone: The junction shows a germline mismatch at one end, possibly a read error. This chain connects TRBV27 to TRBJ2-1, with D possibly being TRBD1 (6 bases). The CDR3 has 15 amino acids. Germline-derived CDR1 and CDR2 are MNHEY and SMNVEV (reference sequence). CDR3 sequence (DNA): TGTGCCAGCAGTCCCCTGGACAGATCCTCCAATGAGCAGTTCTTC. This translates into CASSPLDRSSNEQFF.

The genes are TRBV29-1 and TRBJ2-1; D possibly corresponds to TRBD2 (6 bases). The CDR3 loop spans 14 amino acids. Germline V gives CDR1 SQVTM, CDR2 ANQGSEA. The V end was cut by 4 bases, the J end by 6 bases, with 16 bases between. CDR3 coding DNA: TGCAGCGTTGGGCGGCGGGACCGATTCAATGAGCAGTTCTTC. As protein: CSVGRRDRFNEQFF.

The chain couples TRBV21-1 to TRBJ2-7; the D call in the table, TRBD1, was not verified against the DNA. TRBV21-1 is an annotated pseudogene. The CDR3 extends over 17 amino acids. CDR3: CASSKGDPRENPYEQYF. DNA for the CDR3: TGTGCCAGCAGCAAGGGTGATCCCAGGGAAAACCCCTACGAGCAGTACTTC.

Here the CDR3 reads CASSSLVGDSYNEQFF. CDR3 nucleotide sequence: TGTGCCAGCAGCTCCCTCGTTGGGGACTCCTACAATGAGCAGTTCTTC. The J gene is TRBJ2-1, the V gene TRBV13; D gene uncertain. Germline CDR1 and CDR2: PRHDT and FYEKMQ (reference sequence). CDR3 length: 16 residues. Trimming took off 4 bases at V and 0 bases at J, with 13 bases between the two ends.

J is TRBJ2-7 and V is TRBV10-3; 7 positions match TRBD2. V trimming: 3 bases; J trimming: 3 bases; junction bases outside the gene matches: 8. The length of the CDR3 is 15 residues. Germline V gene data show CDR1 as ENHRY and CDR2 as SYGVKD. CDR3 nucleotide sequence: TGTGCCATCAGTGATGAGGCGGGAGAGTTCTACGAGCAGTACTTC. It is translated as CAISDEAGEFYEQYF.

This chain connects TRBV5-1 to TRBJ2-7; D possibly corresponds to TRBD2 (6 bases). The CDR3 runs to 14 residues. The V gene's germline CDR1 is SGHRS and CDR2 YFSETQ. Trimming stripped 1 base from V and 4 bases from J, with 12 bases between. CDR3 loop: CASSLTTGEYEQYF. DNA of the CDR3: TGCGCCAGCAGCTTGACTACGGGGGAGTACGAGCAGTACTTC.

The chain couples TRBV28 to TRBJ2-7, with 7 bases matching TRBD1. The CDR3 contains 15 residues. After removal of 4 bases from V and 0 bases from J, the junction contained 6 bases not matched to a gene. Germline V lookup: CDR1 MDHEN, CDR2 SYDVKM. CDR3 sequence: CASSSPGQSSYEQYF. CDR3 nucleotide sequence: TGTGCCAGCAGTTCACCGGGACAGAGCTCCTACGAGCAGTACTTC.

The chain links TRBV6-4 to TRBJ1-5; the D gene is possibly TRBD1 (6 bases). Germline V gene lookup returns CDR1 MRHNA and CDR2 SNTAGT. Trimming took off 3 bases at V and 3 bases at J, with 12 bases between the two ends. The CDR3 length is 15 residues. CDR3 region: CASSEDAGVNQPQHF. As DNA, the CDR3 is TGTGCCAGCAGTGAGGACGCAGGGGTCAATCAGCCCCAGCATTTT.

This clone was recorded once. This chain joins TRBV10-1 and TRBJ2-3; D is unresolved. The CDR3 has 15 residues. CDR1 and CDR2 from the germline V gene are WNHNN and SYGVQD (reference sequence). V shed 11 bases and J shed 1 base, with 19 bases lying between them. This chain's CDR3 is CAAPGRSPCTDTQYF. The DNA for the CDR3 is TGCGCCGCCCCAGGAAGGAGTCCTTGCACAGATACGCAGTATTTT.

The chain carries TRBV11-2 and TRBJ2-1; D remains ambiguous. This CDR3 comprises 14 residues. The ends were cut back, 1 base at V and 12 bases at J, with 16 bases in the middle. Germline V lookup: CDR1 SGHAT, CDR2 FQNNGV. CDR3 sequence: CASSLVPGPRRQFF. The CDR3, as DNA: TGTGCCAGCAGCTTAGTTCCAGGACCACGTCGGCAGTTCTTC. Filled out from reference TRBV11-2 and TRBJ2-1, the complete variable domain reads EAGVAQSPRYKIIEKRQSVAFWCNPISGHATLYWYQQILGQGPKLLIQFQNNGVVDDSQLPKDRFSAERLKGVDSTLKIQPAKLEDSAVYLCASSLVPGPRRQFFGPGTRLTVL.

The chain employs TRBV15 and TRBJ2-3; D gene uncertain. Germline V gene data show CDR1 as LNHNV and CDR2 as YYDKDF (reference sequence). With 0 bases removed from V and 5 bases from J, the gap between germline ends came to 9 bases. The CDR3 sequence is 14 residues long. This CDR3 reads CATSRDLIGDTQYF. CDR3 in DNA: TGTGCCACCAGCAGAGATTTGATAGGAGATACGCAGTATTTT. The complete variable domain, with remaining parts taken from reference TRBV15 and TRBJ2-3, reads DAMVIQNPRYQVTQFGKPVTLSCSQTLNHNVMYWYQQKSSQAPKLLFHYYDKDFNNEADTPDNFQSRRPNTSFCFLDIRSPGLGDTAMYLCATSRDLIGDTQYFGPGTRLTVL.

This chain connects TRBV7-2 to TRBJ2-5; 8 bases line up with TRBD1. CDR1 SGHTA and CDR2 FQGNSA come from the germline V gene. The J segment lost 4 bases and the V segment lost 4 bases, leaving 17 bases of the junction unmatched. This CDR3 has 18 amino acids. Written as DNA, the CDR3 is TGTGCCAGCAGCTCTGAACGAGGACAGGGCAGTAGCCGAGAGACCCAGTACTTC. Protein product: CASSSERGQGSSRETQYF.

The chain combines TRBV27 with TRBJ2-1; TRBD2 matches 9 bases. There are 17 residues in the CDR3. Trimming removed 3 bases from V and 5 bases from J; junction bases left unmatched: 11. Germline V CDR1 and CDR2: MNHEY, SMNVEV (reference sequence). CDR3 nucleotide sequence: TGTGCCAGCAGTTTTGGGGCTAGCGGGACTCCCCACAATGAGCAGTTCTTC. This gives the protein CASSFGASGTPHNEQFF.

The J gene is TRBJ2-1, the V gene TRBV28; the D gene is possibly TRBD2 (6 bases). CDR1 and CDR2 from the germline V gene are MDHEN and SYDVKM. CDR3 size: 14 residues. V shed 2 bases and J shed 4 bases, with 9 bases lying between them. The CDR3: CASSLRELYNEQFF. CDR3 in DNA: TGTGCCAGCAGTTTACGGGAGCTATACAATGAGCAGTTCTTC.

The chain employs TRBV29-1 and TRBJ2-7; TRBD1 aligns across 8 bases. The trim removed 6 bases at V and 2 bases at J, leaving 6 bases unmatched. This CDR3 has 13 residues. The V gene's germline CDR1 is SQVTM and CDR2 ANQGSEA. CDR3 nucleotides: TGCAGCGTGGTGACAGGGGACCCCTACGAGCAGTACTTC. Translated, it gives CSVVTGDPYEQYF.

The chain joins TRBV29-1 to TRBJ2-7; D is perhaps TRBD1 (6 bases). V was shortened by 1 base and J by 10 bases, with 17 bases between the two germline ends. Germline values: CDR1 SQVTM, CDR2 ANQGSEA. CDR3 size: 13 residues. CDR3 bases: TGCAGCGTTGAAGGCCTCGAGACAGGCCGTCAGTACTTC. This translates into CSVEGLETGRQYF.

V and J are TRBV7-9 and TRBJ2-2; D uncertain. This CDR3 region has 13 residues. V was clipped by 3 bases and J by 5 bases, with 7 bases between them. From germline, CDR1 is SEHNR and CDR2 FQNEAQ (reference sequence). This chain's CDR3 is CASSFYLTGELFF. CDR3 DNA: TGTGCCAGCAGCTTCTATCTAACCGGGGAGCTGTTTTTT.